The entry below describes one T cell receptor (beta chain). These data belong to a study of cytomegalovirus exposure and HLA in healthy donors. V was clipped by 3 bases and J by 6 bases; unmatched bases: 5. The CDR3 runs 14 residues. Germline CDR1 is LNHNV and CDR2 is YYDKDF (reference sequence). PCR used 60 Vbeta primers and 13 Jbeta primers. The data were produced by immunoSEQ multiplex PCR, yet TCRdb's version contains in-frame clones alone and is incomplete. The sample lists 100,000 to 150,000 clones, 70% to 85% occurring once. The source material was PBMCs. The rearrangement links TRBV15 to TRBJ2-7; 10 nucleotides line up with TRBD1. This clonotype was sampled from a male donor in good health and CMV-seropositive. The CDR3 is CATSRGQGIGEQYF. CDR3 sequence (DNA): TGTGCCACCAGCAGGGGACAGGGGATCGGCGAGCAGTACTTC.